The 20 T cell receptor beta chains in this list originate from one sample, sequenced in a study of blood T cell repertoires in COVID-19 (dated by TCRdb to 2020 to 2022). Receptor libraries were prepared by the immunoSEQ multiplex PCR assay. TCRdb obtained this table from immuneACCESS and retained in-frame rearrangements with V and J assigned. These tables miss some clones; where compared with another copy, unresolved V genes account for less than half of the shortfall, and the remainder is unexplained. The table for this sample lists about 200,000 clones; about 93% of them were counted only once. The biggest ten clones account for 0.6% to 0.9% of the sample. The sequenced sample was peripheral blood. Every receptor here comes from a young man with COVID-19, enrolled during active disease.

J is TRBJ1-5 and V is TRBV19, with D perhaps TRBD1 (6 bases). V lost 7 bases to trimming and J lost 5 bases, with 15 bases between them. This CDR3 comprises 14 residues. Germline loops: CDR1 LNHDA, CDR2 SQIVND (reference sequence). In DNA form, the CDR3 reads TGTGCCAGTACTCAAAGGGGGTTGCATCAGCCCCAGCATTTT. It yields the protein CASTQRGLHQPQHF. Full variable domain (remainder filled in from reference TRBV19 and TRBJ1-5): DGGITQSPKYLFRKEGQNVTLSCEQNLNHDAMYWYRQDPGQGLRLIYYSQIVNDFQKGDIAEGYSVSREKKESFPLTVTSAQKNPTAFYLCASTQRGLHQPQHFGDGTRLSIL.

This clone was recorded only once. This chain's CDR3 is CASSLFGGTGGSNEQFF. The CDR3 DNA reads TGTGCCAGCAGTTTATTCGGTGGGACAGGGGGGAGCAATGAGCAGTTCTTC. This sequence joins TRBV27 and TRBJ2-1; TRBD1 agrees at 11 bases. The CDR3 is made up of 17 amino acids. Germline assignment: CDR1 MNHEY and CDR2 SMNVEV (reference sequence). Losses at the gene ends were 1 base for V and 6 bases for J; bases not matched to a gene: 8.

The J gene is TRBJ1-1, the V gene TRBV30, with a weak D call TRBD1 (5 bases). Per the germline V gene, CDR1 is GTSNPN and CDR2 is SVGIG (reference sequence). This CDR3 region has 12 residues. The ends were cut back, 0 bases at V and 3 bases at J, with 5 bases in the middle. The CDR3 DNA reads TGTGCCTGGAGTGTGGGGCACACTGAAGCTTTCTTT. Translating gives CAWSVGHTEAFF. Drawing the rest from reference TRBV30 and TRBJ1-1, the complete variable domain is SQTIHQWPATLVQPVGSPLSLECTVEGTSNPNLYWYRQAAGRGLQLLFYSVGIGQISSEVPQNLSASRPQDRQFILSSKKLLLSDSGFYLCAWSVGHTEAFFGQGTRLTVV.

CDR3: CASSVRQGGETQYF. The CDR3 coding sequence is TGTGCCAGCAGCGTAAGGCAGGGTGGGGAGACCCAGTACTTC. This chain links TRBV9 with TRBJ2-5; TRBD1 might be the D (5 bases). This CDR3 contains 14 residues. Germline V gene lookup returns CDR1 SGDLS and CDR2 YYNGEE. With 1 base removed from V and 5 bases from J, the gap between germline ends came to 12 bases.

The chain is built from TRBV10-3 and TRBJ2-3; 9 bases align to TRBD1. The length of the CDR3 is 17 residues. The germline V gene encodes CDR1 ENHRY and CDR2 SYGVKD. V lost 5 bases, J lost 0 bases, and 9 bases stayed unmatched. CDR3: CAISPTGTGRSTDTQYF. CDR3 coding DNA: TGTGCCATCAGTCCGACCGGGACAGGGCGTAGCACAGATACGCAGTATTTT.

The chain employs TRBV15 and TRBJ1-2, with D tentatively TRBD1 (6 bases). V lost 0 bases, J lost 8 bases, and 16 bases lay in between. Germline V gene data show CDR1 as LNHNV and CDR2 as YYDKDF (reference sequence). The CDR3 length is 15 residues. This CDR3 reads CATSRDKVAGDGYTF. The CDR3 DNA is TGTGCCACCAGCAGAGATAAGGTGGCAGGGGACGGCTACACCTTC.

Note on this clone: Within the sample, other DNA sequences also encode this same CDR3. The V call is TRBV20-1, the J call TRBJ1-1; tentative D call: TRBD1 (5 bases). This CDR3 has 11 amino acids. CDR1 DFQATT and CDR2 SNEGSKA come from the germline V gene (reference sequence). The V and J ends lost 3 bases and 7 bases respectively, with 9 bases between them. For the CDR3, the DNA is TGCAGTGCTAGTAGTGGACATGAAGCTTTCTTT. Protein product: CSASSGHEAFF.

The V call is TRBV29-1, the J call TRBJ1-1; TRBD1 matches at 7 bases. The CDR3 length is 14 residues. The ends lost 4 bases at V and 3 bases at J; junction bases unmatched: 8. Per the germline V gene, CDR1 is SQVTM and CDR2 is ANQGSEA. This CDR3 is CSVAQATGDTEAFF. CDR3 coding DNA: TGCAGCGTTGCTCAAGCAACAGGGGACACTGAAGCTTTCTTT.

This chain uses TRBV19 with TRBJ1-5; D gene unclear. V was clipped by 1 base and J by 1 base, with 8 bases between them. Germline V gives CDR1 LNHDA, CDR2 SQIVND (reference sequence). The CDR3 runs to 15 residues. CDR3 nucleotide sequence: TGTGCCAGTAGTATAGGTACGAGAAGCAATCAGCCCCAGCATTTT. This sequence encodes CASSIGTRSNQPQHF. The variable domain in full, completed from reference TRBV19 and TRBJ1-5, reads DGGITQSPKYLFRKEGQNVTLSCEQNLNHDAMYWYRQDPGQGLRLIYYSQIVNDFQKGDIAEGYSVSREKKESFPLTVTSAQKNPTAFYLCASSIGTRSNQPQHFGDGTRLSIL.

The CDR3 nucleotides are TGTGCCAGCAGTGCCGGGCCAGGGGGCGGGGGCACTGAAGCTTTCTTT. Amino acid sequence: CASSAGPGGGGTEAFF. The V and J genes are TRBV9 and TRBJ1-1, with 8 bases identical to TRBD1. J gave up 4 bases and V 5 bases, and 13 bases lay outside the gene matches. CDR3 length: 16 residues. In germline, CDR1 is SGDLS, CDR2 YYNGEE.

CDR3 sequence: CASSVEGAMNTEAFF. The CDR3 DNA reads TGTGCCAGCAGCGTAGAGGGAGCCATGAACACTGAAGCTTTCTTT. The V and J genes are TRBV9 and TRBJ1-1; the D is unclear. The CDR3 extends over 15 amino acids. CDR1 is SGDLS and CDR2 is YYNGEE in the germline V gene. Trimming pared 0 bases from V and 0 bases from J, leaving 9 bases between. Full variable domain (rest looked up from reference TRBV9 and TRBJ1-1): DSGVTQTPKHLITATGQRVTLRCSPRSGDLSVYWYQQSLDQGLQFLIQYYNGEERAKGNILERFSAQQFPDLHSELNLSSLELGDSALYFCASSVEGAMNTEAFFGQGTRLTVV.

The rearrangement joins TRBV6-6 to TRBJ1-1, with D perhaps TRBD1 (6 bases). V lost 7 bases and J lost 3, with 18 bases in between. This CDR3 comprises 15 residues. Per the germline V gene, CDR1 is MNHNY and CDR2 is SVGAGI (reference sequence). The CDR3 DNA reads TGTGCCAGCATCTCTTACCGGGGGGCGGACACTGAAGCTTTCTTT. Amino acids: CASISYRGADTEAFF.

The chain uses TRBV9 and TRBJ2-5; D gene ambiguous. The V gene lost 2 bases and the J gene lost 5 bases, with 10 bases spanning the gap. CDR1 is SGDLS, CDR2 YYNGEE, per germline. The CDR3 is 13 residues long. In DNA form, the CDR3 reads TGTGCCAGCAGCGTCGGGTGGTGGGAGACCCAGTACTTC. It yields the protein CASSVGWWETQYF.

The chain links TRBV12-2 to TRBJ1-2. TRBV12-2 is a documented pseudogene. The CDR3 spans 15 residues. CDR3 nucleotide sequence: TGTGCAAGTCGCTTAGCGGAGGCAACTAACTATGGCTACACCTTC. It translates to CASRLAEATNYGYTF.

This chain connects TRBV18 to TRBJ2-4; 16 nucleotides line up with TRBD2. The CDR3 has 20 amino acids. The ends lost 0 bases at V and 2 bases at J; junction bases unmatched: 7. CDR1 and CDR2 (germline): KGHSH, LQKENI. CDR3 nucleotide sequence: TGTGCCAGCTCACCACCGGGACTAGCGGGGGGGCCAGGGACCAAAAACATTCAGTACTTC. The encoded protein is CASSPPGLAGGPGTKNIQYF.

The chain recombines TRBV7-9 with TRBJ1-6, with a tentative D call TRBD1 (5 bases). This CDR3 is 17 amino acids long. Germline values: CDR1 SEHNR, CDR2 FQNEAQ (reference sequence). V gave up 6 bases and J gave up 5 bases, with 20 bases separating them. This CDR3 reads CASSSQRGFLNNSPLHF. The CDR3 DNA is TGTGCCAGCAGTTCCCAAAGGGGTTTTCTTAATAATTCACCCCTCCACTTT.

V is TRBV3-1 (or the pseudogene TRBV3-2) and J is TRBJ1-5, with D possibly matching TRBD1 (6 bases). Germline CDR1 is LGHDT and CDR2 is YNNKEL (reference sequence). Trimming cost V 5 bases and J 2 bases, with 10 bases left between them. The CDR3 is 14 residues long. The CDR3 DNA reads as TGTGCCAGCAGCAAACAGGGCGGCAATCAGCCCCAGCATTTT. Translating gives CASSKQGGNQPQHF.

V and J are TRBV6-1 and TRBJ1-5; no firm D call. The V end was cut by 1 base, the J end by 3 bases, with 4 bases between. Germline CDR1 is MNHNS and CDR2 is SASEGT. The CDR3 is made up of 13 amino acids. The CDR3 DNA is TGTGCCAGCAGTGAAGATCTCAATCAGCCCCAGCATTTT. Protein: CASSEDLNQPQHF.

CDR3: CASRKGQGINEQYF. CDR3 DNA sequence: TGTGCCAGCAGGAAGGGACAGGGTATCAACGAGCAGTACTTC. This chain connects TRBV6-5 to TRBJ2-7, with TRBD1 identical over 9 bases. The CDR3 is 14 amino acids. Germline V CDR1 and CDR2: MNHEY, SVGAGI. The ends lost 6 bases at V and 5 bases at J; junction bases unmatched: 8.

The CDR3 sequence is CASSREGVIYGYTF. In DNA, the CDR3 is TGCGCCAGCAGCCGCGAGGGCGTCATCTATGGCTACACCTTC. This chain joins TRBV5-1 and TRBJ1-2; D uncertain. Germline-derived CDR1 and CDR2 are SGHRS and YFSETQ. The CDR3 contains 14 residues. V lost 4 bases and J lost 4, with 14 bases in between.